Below are 7 T cell receptor beta chains sequenced from a single sample in a study of identical twins. Each CDR3 protein is one row after TCRdb ran MiXCR on the 5' RACE reads. The data show some 590,000 distinct CDR3 sequences, just under 10% seen once. The sample was also reused in another study, on yellow fever vaccine responses in identical twins.

The sample taken for sequencing was PBMCs. These receptor sequences come from a woman aged 18 to 35 in good health.

The chain employs TRBV14 and TRBJ2-5, with D possibly TRBD1 on 6 matching bases. Trimming stripped 2 bases from V and 0 bases from J, with 16 bases between. The V gene's germline CDR1 is SGHDN and CDR2 FVKESK. The CDR3 has 17 residues. CDR3 DNA: TGTGCCAGCAGCCAAATTCCTGACAGGTTATACCAAGAGACCCAGTACTTC. Translating gives CASSQIPDRLYQETQYF.

The V call is TRBV2, the J call TRBJ2-1; TRBD2 matches 10 bases. After removal of 4 bases from V and 5 bases from J, the junction contained 8 bases not matched to a gene. Germline V CDR1 and CDR2: SNHLY, FYNNEI. The CDR3 contains 16 residues. The CDR3 region is CASSGLAGAFDNEQFF. Here the CDR3 DNA reads TGTGCCAGCAGTGGGCTAGCGGGAGCTTTTGACAATGAGCAGTTCTTC.

This clonotype has ten or more counts. The gene calls are TRBV18 and TRBJ2-7; 13 bases map to TRBD2. Trimming at V came to 6 bases and at J to 3 bases, leaving 5 bases not matched to a gene. CDR1 is KGHSH, CDR2 LQKENI, per germline. The CDR3 contains 15 residues. The CDR3 DNA reads as TGTGCCAGCTCCCCCGGACTAGCGGGAGACTACGAGCAGTACTTC. Its protein is CASSPGLAGDYEQYF.

This sequence joins TRBV5-1 and TRBJ2-5; D call uncertain. V lost 0 bases and J 7 bases, leaving 13 bases between the germline ends. The CDR3 runs 14 residues. The germline CDR1 and CDR2 sequences are SGHRS and YFSETQ. The CDR3 DNA follows: TGCGCCAGCAGCTTGGTCGGCTCCCCGGGGACCCAGTACTTC. Amino acid sequence: CASSLVGSPGTQYF.

This clonotype has just a few counts. The chain uses TRBV6-2 or TRBV6-3 and TRBJ1-1; D is possibly TRBD1 (6 bases). The CDR3 length is 14 residues. V lost 2 bases and J lost 3, with 10 bases in between. Germline CDR1 and CDR2: MNHEY and SVGEGT. CDR3 sequence reads: CASSYGGPDTEAFF. CDR3 nucleotides: TGTGCCAGCAGTTACGGGGGGCCGGACACTGAAGCTTTCTTT.

This clonotype was found a few times. The chain carries TRBV12-3 or TRBV12-4 and TRBJ2-3, with D uncertain. There are 13 residues in the CDR3. The germline V and J ends were trimmed by 6 bases and 7 bases, with 14 bases remaining between them. CDR3 nucleotides: TGTGCCAGCAGCCCAGGATTACTTCATACGCAGTATTTT. Protein product: CASSPGLLHTQYF.

Ten or more counts support this clonotype. The V gene is TRBV7-2, the J gene TRBJ1-6; maybe TRBD1 (5 bases). The germline CDR1 and CDR2 sequences are SGHTA and FQGNSA. Between the trimmed V and J ends, which lost 5 bases and 3 bases, there was a span of 11 bases. This CDR3 region has 15 residues. This CDR3 reads CASSTGLSYNSPLHF. CDR3 nucleotides: TGTGCCAGCAGCACGGGACTCAGCTATAATTCACCCCTCCACTTT.